This is a list of T cell receptor beta chains from one sample in a study of CD8+CD57+ T cells in acquired aplastic anemia. MiXCR was run by TCRdb on the reads, yielding one entry per CDR3 protein. The sample holds about 160,000 distinct CDR3 sequences, more than 45% seen once. The sequenced sample consisted of sorted CD4+, CD8+, or CD8+CD57+ T cells (not recorded which) from PBMCs. The source is a human donor with aplastic anemia. The CDR3 runs from the conserved cysteine through the conserved F or W. A D gene is named only where the DNA matches it firmly. Size is omitted from some rows. Given values are once, few, many or a class for expanded clones.

d_call: NA
j_call: TRBJ2-1
clone_size: many
v_call: TRBV20-1
cdr3_aa: CSASGHNEQFF
cdr3_nt: TGCAGTGCTAGCGGCCACAATGAGCAGTTCTTC

d_call: NA
j_call: TRBJ2-1
clone_size: NA
v_call: TRBV15
cdr3_aa: CATSRDGAGNGQFF
cdr3_nt: TGTGCCACCAGCAGAGATGGGGCAGGGAATGGGCAGTTCTTC

d_call: NA
j_call: TRBJ1-1
clone_size: few
v_call: TRBV6-2/TRBV6-3
cdr3_aa: CASSFQTVNTEAFF
cdr3_nt: TGTGCCAGCAGTTTCCAGACAGTGAACACTGAAGCTTTCTTT

d_call: TRBD1
j_call: TRBJ1-5
clone_size: NA
v_call: TRBV6-1
cdr3_aa: CASKLTGGGNQPQHF
cdr3_nt: TGTGCCAGCAAGTTAACAGGGGGAGGCAATCAGCCCCAGCATTTT

d_call: TRBD1
j_call: TRBJ1-2
clone_size: NA
v_call: TRBV19
cdr3_aa: CASRQGFYTF
cdr3_nt: TGTGCCAGTCGACAGGGGTTCTACACCTTC

d_call: NA
j_call: TRBJ2-1
clone_size: NA
v_call: TRBV11-2
cdr3_aa: CASRGPAALRDEQFF
cdr3_nt: TGTGCCAGCAGAGGGCCAGCGGCCCTCCGGGATGAGCAGTTCTTC

d_call: NA
j_call: TRBJ2-2
clone_size: NA
v_call: TRBV10-3
cdr3_aa: CAISGRAGSTGELFF
cdr3_nt: TGTGCCATCAGTGGCAGGGCAGGGTCCACCGGGGAGCTGTTTTTT

d_call: TRBD1
j_call: TRBJ2-3
clone_size: NA
v_call: TRBV29-1
cdr3_aa: CSVDPADRGTDTQYF
cdr3_nt: TGCAGCGTTGACCCGGCGGACAGGGGTACAGATACGCAGTATTTT

d_call: NA
j_call: TRBJ1-2
clone_size: NA
v_call: TRBV20-1
cdr3_aa: CSARDGTLYGYTF
cdr3_nt: TGCAGTGCTAGAGATGGGACCCTATATGGCTACACCTTC

d_call: NA
j_call: TRBJ2-3
clone_size: many
v_call: TRBV20-1
cdr3_aa: CSAPGPHTDTQYF
cdr3_nt: TGCAGTGCCCCGGGACCCCACACAGATACGCAGTATTTT

d_call: TRBD2
j_call: TRBJ2-1
clone_size: many
v_call: TRBV5-1
cdr3_aa: CASSISGGVYNEQFF
cdr3_nt: TGCGCCAGCAGCATTAGCGGGGGGGTCTACAATGAGCAGTTCTTC

d_call: NA
j_call: TRBJ1-2
clone_size: few
v_call: TRBV24-1
cdr3_aa: CATLSDYGYTF
cdr3_nt: TGTGCCACCCTAAGTGACTATGGCTACACCTTC

d_call: NA
j_call: TRBJ1-2
clone_size: many
v_call: TRBV4-2
cdr3_aa: CASSPGQLLYGYTF
cdr3_nt: TGTGCCAGCAGCCCAGGACAGCTTCTCTATGGCTACACCTTC

d_call: NA
j_call: TRBJ1-2
clone_size: once
v_call: TRBV29-1
cdr3_aa: CSVVRGNYGYTF
cdr3_nt: TGCAGCGTTGTTAGGGGTAACTATGGCTACACCTTC

d_call: TRBD2
j_call: TRBJ2-7
clone_size: many
v_call: TRBV5-1
cdr3_aa: CASSLAPSGGYNSYEQYF
cdr3_nt: TGCGCCAGCAGCTTGGCCCCCTCGGGAGGGTATAACTCCTACGAGCAGTACTTC

d_call: NA
j_call: TRBJ1-5
clone_size: NA
v_call: TRBV7-9
cdr3_aa: CASSSGVGGYQPQHF
cdr3_nt: TGTGCCAGCAGCTCGGGGGTGGGGGGGTATCAGCCCCAGCATTTT

d_call: TRBD2
j_call: TRBJ2-7
clone_size: NA
v_call: TRBV9
cdr3_aa: CASRLAGGRDEQYF
cdr3_nt: TGTGCCAGCAGACTAGCGGGGGGCCGAGACGAGCAGTACTTC

d_call: NA
j_call: TRBJ1-3
clone_size: NA
v_call: TRBV6-2/TRBV6-3
cdr3_aa: CASSCPGSSGNTIYF
cdr3_nt: TGTGCCAGCAGTTGCCCGGGGAGCTCTGGAAACACCATATATTTT

d_call: NA
j_call: TRBJ1-1
clone_size: many
v_call: TRBV6-5
cdr3_aa: CASSYRGQGRNTEAFF
cdr3_nt: TGTGCCAGCAGTTATCGGGGGCAGGGGAGGAACACTGAAGCTTTCTTT

d_call: NA
j_call: TRBJ1-2
clone_size: NA
v_call: TRBV10-3
cdr3_aa: CAISENAGSYGYTF
cdr3_nt: TGTGCCATCAGTGAAAATGCAGGGAGTTATGGCTACACCTTC

d_call: TRBD1
j_call: TRBJ1-2
clone_size: many
v_call: TRBV7-2
cdr3_aa: CASSLGPTGGDYGYTF
cdr3_nt: TGTGCCAGCAGCTTAGGCCCAACAGGGGGGGACTATGGCTACACCTTC

d_call: NA
j_call: TRBJ2-1
clone_size: NA
v_call: TRBV9
cdr3_aa: CASSASDNEQFF
cdr3_nt: TGTGCCAGCAGCGCCAGTGACAATGAGCAGTTCTTC

d_call: TRBD1
j_call: TRBJ1-6
clone_size: NA
v_call: TRBV12-3/TRBV12-4
cdr3_aa: CASSPGQGSIGYNSPLHF
cdr3_nt: TGTGCCAGCAGTCCGGGACAGGGTAGTATCGGTTATAATTCACCCCTCCACTTT

d_call: TRBD1
j_call: TRBJ2-6
clone_size: many
v_call: TRBV6-1
cdr3_aa: CASSPGQGSSSGANVLTF
cdr3_nt: TGTGCCAGCAGTCCCGGACAGGGGAGCTCCTCTGGGGCCAACGTCCTGACTTTC

d_call: NA
j_call: TRBJ1-1
clone_size: NA
v_call: TRBV19
cdr3_aa: CATRPQTSGWAFF
cdr3_nt: TGTGCCACTCGCCCACAGACCTCGGGTTGGGCTTTCTTT

d_call: NA
j_call: TRBJ1-1
clone_size: few
v_call: TRBV7-9
cdr3_aa: CASSLAKDTEAFF
cdr3_nt: TGTGCCAGCAGCCTCGCCAAGGACACTGAAGCTTTCTTT

d_call: NA
j_call: TRBJ1-4
clone_size: NA
v_call: TRBV11-2
cdr3_aa: CASSFVRRNEKLFF
cdr3_nt: TGTGCCAGCAGCTTCGTCAGGAGAAATGAAAAACTGTTTTTT

d_call: NA
j_call: TRBJ2-5
clone_size: NA
v_call: TRBV7-3
cdr3_aa: CASSLKSGYQETQYF
cdr3_nt: TGTGCCAGCAGCTTAAAGTCTGGGTACCAAGAGACCCAGTACTTC

d_call: TRBD2
j_call: TRBJ2-5
clone_size: many
v_call: TRBV19
cdr3_aa: CASSILASGRQETQYF
cdr3_nt: TGTGCCAGTAGTATATTGGCTAGCGGGAGACAAGAGACCCAGTACTTC